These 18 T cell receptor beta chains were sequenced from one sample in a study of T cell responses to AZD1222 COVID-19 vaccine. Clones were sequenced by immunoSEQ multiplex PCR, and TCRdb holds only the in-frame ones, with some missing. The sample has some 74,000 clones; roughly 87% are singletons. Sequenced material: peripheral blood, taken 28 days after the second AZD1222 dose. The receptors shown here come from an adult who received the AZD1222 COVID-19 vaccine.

The CDR3 sequence: CASSLGGGKPQHF. The CDR3 coding sequence is TGTGCCAGCAGCTTAGGGGGTGGTAAGCCCCAGCATTTT. The rearrangement joins TRBV7-9 to TRBJ1-5; D gene uncertain. The CDR3 runs to 13 residues. Trimming cost V 1 base and J 8 bases, with 9 bases left between them. Germline lookup yields CDR1 SEHNR and CDR2 FQNEAQ (reference sequence). The variable domain in full, with the rest retrieved from reference TRBV7-9 and TRBJ1-5, is DTGVSQNPRHKITKRGQNVTFRCDPISEHNRLYWYRQTLGQGPEFLTYFQNEAQLEKSRLLSDRFSAERPKGSFSTLEIQRTEQGDSAMYLCASSLGGGKPQHFGDGTRLSIL.

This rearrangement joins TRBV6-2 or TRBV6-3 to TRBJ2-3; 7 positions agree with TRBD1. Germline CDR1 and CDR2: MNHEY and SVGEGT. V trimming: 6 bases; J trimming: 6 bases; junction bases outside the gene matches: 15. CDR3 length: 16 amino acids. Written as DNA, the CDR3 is TGTGCCAGCAGCCCGGACAGGTCCCCCAAGCCGGATACGCAGTATTTT. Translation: CASSPDRSPKPDTQYF.

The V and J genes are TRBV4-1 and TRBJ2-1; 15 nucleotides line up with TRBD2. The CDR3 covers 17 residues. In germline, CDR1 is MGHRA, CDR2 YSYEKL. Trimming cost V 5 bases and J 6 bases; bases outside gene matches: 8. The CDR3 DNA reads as TGCGCCAGCAGCGCGCCGGGACTAGCGGGAGGTGGCAATGAGCAGTTCTTC. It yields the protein CASSAPGLAGGGNEQFF.

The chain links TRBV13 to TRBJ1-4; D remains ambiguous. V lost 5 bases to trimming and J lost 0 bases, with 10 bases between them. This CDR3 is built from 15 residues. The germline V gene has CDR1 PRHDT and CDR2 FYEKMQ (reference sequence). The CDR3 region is CASSARRTTNEKLFF. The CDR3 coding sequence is TGTGCCAGCAGCGCGAGACGGACAACTAATGAAAAACTGTTTTTT.

CDR3 nucleotides: TGTGCCTCCAGGAGGACAGGGGCATTGGCTGAGCAGTTCTTC. Translating it yields CASRRTGALAEQFF. The V call is TRBV6-5, the J call TRBJ2-1; 9 nucleotides line up with TRBD1. The germline V gene has CDR1 MNHEY and CDR2 SVGAGI. The CDR3 is 14 residues long. Trimming took 11 bases from V and 9 from J; bases not matched to a gene: 14.

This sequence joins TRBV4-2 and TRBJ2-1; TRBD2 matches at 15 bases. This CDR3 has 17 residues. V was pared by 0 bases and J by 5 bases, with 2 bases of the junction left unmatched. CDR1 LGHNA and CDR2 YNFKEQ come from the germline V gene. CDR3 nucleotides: TGTGCCAGCAGCCAAGAAGGGACTAGCGGGAGGAACAATGAGCAGTTCTTC. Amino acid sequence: CASSQEGTSGRNNEQFF.

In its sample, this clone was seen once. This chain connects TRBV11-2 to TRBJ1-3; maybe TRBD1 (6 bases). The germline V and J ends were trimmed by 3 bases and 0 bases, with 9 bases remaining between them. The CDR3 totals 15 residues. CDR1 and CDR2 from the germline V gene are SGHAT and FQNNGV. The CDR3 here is CASSFLDSSGNTIYF. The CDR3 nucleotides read TGTGCCAGCAGCTTCTTGGACAGCTCTGGAAACACCATATATTTT.

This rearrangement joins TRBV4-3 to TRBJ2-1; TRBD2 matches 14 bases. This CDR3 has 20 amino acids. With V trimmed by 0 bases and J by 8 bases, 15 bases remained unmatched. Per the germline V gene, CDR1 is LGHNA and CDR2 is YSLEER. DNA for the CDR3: TGCGCCAGCAGCCAAGAGCCCCTGACTAGCGGGAGGGCGTTCCCCCATGAGCAGTTCTTC. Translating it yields CASSQEPLTSGRAFPHEQFF.

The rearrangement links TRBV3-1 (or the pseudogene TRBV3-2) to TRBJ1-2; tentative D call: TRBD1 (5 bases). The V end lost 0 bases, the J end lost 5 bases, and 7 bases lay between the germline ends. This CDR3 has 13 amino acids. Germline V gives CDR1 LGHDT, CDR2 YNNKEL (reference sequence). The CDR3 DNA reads TGTGCCAGCAGCCAAGATCGGGGGTATGGCTACACCTTC. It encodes CASSQDRGYGYTF.

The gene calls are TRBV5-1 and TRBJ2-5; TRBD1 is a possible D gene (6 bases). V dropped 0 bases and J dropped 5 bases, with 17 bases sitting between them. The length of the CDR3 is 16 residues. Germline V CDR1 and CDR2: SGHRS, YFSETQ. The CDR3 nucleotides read TGCGCCAGCAGCTTGGCCTATAGGGGGTCCTGGGAGACCCAGTACTTC. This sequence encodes CASSLAYRGSWETQYF.

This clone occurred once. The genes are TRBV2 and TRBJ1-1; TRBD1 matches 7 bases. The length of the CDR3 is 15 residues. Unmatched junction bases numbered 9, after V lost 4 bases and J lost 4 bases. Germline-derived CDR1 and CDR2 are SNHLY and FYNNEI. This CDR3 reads CASSVSPTGLTEAFF. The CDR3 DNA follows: TGTGCCAGCAGTGTTTCCCCGACAGGGCTCACTGAAGCTTTCTTT.

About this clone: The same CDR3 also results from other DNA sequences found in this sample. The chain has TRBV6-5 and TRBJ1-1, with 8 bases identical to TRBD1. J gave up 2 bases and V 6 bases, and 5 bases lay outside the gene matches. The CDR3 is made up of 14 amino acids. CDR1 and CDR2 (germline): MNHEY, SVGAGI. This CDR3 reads CASSPRGPNTEAFF. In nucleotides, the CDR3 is TGTGCCAGCAGCCCCAGGGGGCCCAACACTGAAGCTTTCTTT.

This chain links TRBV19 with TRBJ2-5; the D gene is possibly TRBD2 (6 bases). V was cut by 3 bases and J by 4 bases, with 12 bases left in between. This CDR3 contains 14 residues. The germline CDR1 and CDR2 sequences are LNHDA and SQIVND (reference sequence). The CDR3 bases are TGTGCCAGTAGTATCCGGGGGTGGCCAGAGACCCAGTACTTC. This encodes CASSIRGWPETQYF. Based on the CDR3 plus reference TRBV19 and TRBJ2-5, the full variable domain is DGGITQSPKYLFRKEGQNVTLSCEQNLNHDAMYWYRQDPGQGLRLIYYSQIVNDFQKGDIAEGYSVSREKKESFPLTVTSAQKNPTAFYLCASSIRGWPETQYFGPGTRLLVL.

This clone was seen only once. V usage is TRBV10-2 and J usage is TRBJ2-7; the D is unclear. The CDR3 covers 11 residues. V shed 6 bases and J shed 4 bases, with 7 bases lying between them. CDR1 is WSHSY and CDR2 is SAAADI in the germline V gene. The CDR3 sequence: CASRMNYEQYF. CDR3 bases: TGCGCCAGCAGAATGAATTACGAGCAGTACTTC.

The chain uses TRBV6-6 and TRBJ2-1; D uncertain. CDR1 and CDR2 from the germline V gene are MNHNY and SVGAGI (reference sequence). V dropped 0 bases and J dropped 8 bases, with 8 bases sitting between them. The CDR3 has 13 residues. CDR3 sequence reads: CASSYSSADEQFF. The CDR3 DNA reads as TGTGCCAGCAGTTACTCGAGTGCTGATGAGCAGTTCTTC.

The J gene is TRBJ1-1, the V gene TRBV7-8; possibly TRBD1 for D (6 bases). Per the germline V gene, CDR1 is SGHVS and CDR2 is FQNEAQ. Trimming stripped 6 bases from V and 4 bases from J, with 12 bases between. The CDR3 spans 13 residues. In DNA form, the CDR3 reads TGTGCCAGCAGGCCTTCGGGGGCCACTGAAGCTTTCTTT. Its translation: CASRPSGATEAFF. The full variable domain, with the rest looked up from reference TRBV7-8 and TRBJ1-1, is GAGVSQSPRYKVAKRGQDVALRCDPISGHVSLFWYQQALGQGPEFLTYFQNEAQLDKSGLPSDRFFAERPEGSVSTLKIQRTQQEDSAVYLCASRPSGATEAFFGQGTRLTVV.

The CDR3 DNA is TGTGCCAGCAGTACCCTGGGGCGTGAGCAGTTCTTC. This encodes CASSTLGREQFF. The chain couples TRBV6-5 to TRBJ2-1, with D maybe TRBD1 (5 bases). The germline V gene has CDR1 MNHEY and CDR2 SVGAGI. Trimming shortened V by 5 bases and J by 9 bases, and 11 bases separated the two germline ends. This CDR3 has 12 residues.

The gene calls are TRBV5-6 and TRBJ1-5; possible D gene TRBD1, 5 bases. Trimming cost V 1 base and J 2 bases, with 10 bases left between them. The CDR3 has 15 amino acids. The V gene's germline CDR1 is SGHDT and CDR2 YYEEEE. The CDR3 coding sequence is TGTGCCAGCAGCTTGCGCAGGGTAGGCAATCAGCCCCAGCATTTT. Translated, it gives CASSLRRVGNQPQHF.